This T cell receptor beta chain was documented in a study of shared clonotypes between healthy human individuals. The CDR3 is 14 amino acids. Germline CDR1 GTSNPN, CDR2 SVGIG (reference sequence). The V gene lost 3 bases and the J gene lost 1 base, with 10 bases spanning the gap. Assay used: immunoSEQ multiplex PCR; TCRdb lists only in-frame clones, some missing. This repertoire shows nearly 750,000 clones, 72% found once; its top ten account for more than 1.5%. This TCR was recovered from a woman aged 25 to 45 in good health. The sequenced sample was memory CD4+ T cells sorted from blood. Subset of the sample: CD45RA-negative fraction. The chain joins TRBV30 to TRBJ1-5, with D tentatively TRBD1 (5 bases). This chain's CDR3 is CAWSRGISNQPQHF. For the CDR3, the DNA is TGTGCCTGGAGCCGGGGGATCAGCAATCAGCCCCAGCATTTT.